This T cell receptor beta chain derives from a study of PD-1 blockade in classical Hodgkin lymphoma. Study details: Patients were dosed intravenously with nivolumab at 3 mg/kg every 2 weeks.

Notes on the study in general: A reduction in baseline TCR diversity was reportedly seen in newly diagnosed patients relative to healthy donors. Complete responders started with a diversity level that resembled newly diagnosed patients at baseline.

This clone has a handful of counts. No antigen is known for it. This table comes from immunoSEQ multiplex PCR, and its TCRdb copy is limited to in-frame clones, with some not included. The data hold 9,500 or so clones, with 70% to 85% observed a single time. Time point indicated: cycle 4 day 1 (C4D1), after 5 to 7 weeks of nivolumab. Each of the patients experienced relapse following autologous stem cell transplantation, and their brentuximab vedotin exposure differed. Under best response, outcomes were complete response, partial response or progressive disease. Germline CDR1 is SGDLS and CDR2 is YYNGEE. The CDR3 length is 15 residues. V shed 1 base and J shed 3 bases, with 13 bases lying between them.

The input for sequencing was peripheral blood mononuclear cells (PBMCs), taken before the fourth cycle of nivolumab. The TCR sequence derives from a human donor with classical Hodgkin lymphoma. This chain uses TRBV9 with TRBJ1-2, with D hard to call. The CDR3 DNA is TGTGCCAGCAGCGTAACTACAGCTGGGGACTATGGCTACACCTTC. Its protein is CASSVTTAGDYGYTF.